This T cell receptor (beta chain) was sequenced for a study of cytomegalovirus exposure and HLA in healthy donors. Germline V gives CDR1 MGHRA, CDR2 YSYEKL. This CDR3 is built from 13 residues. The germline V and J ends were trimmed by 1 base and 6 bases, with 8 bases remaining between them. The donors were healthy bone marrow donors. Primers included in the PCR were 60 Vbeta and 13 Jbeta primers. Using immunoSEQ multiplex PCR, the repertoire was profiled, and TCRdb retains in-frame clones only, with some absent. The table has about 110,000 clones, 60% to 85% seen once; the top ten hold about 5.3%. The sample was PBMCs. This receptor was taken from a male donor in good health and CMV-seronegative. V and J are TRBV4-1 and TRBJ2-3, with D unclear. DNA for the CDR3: TGCGCCAGCAGCCAAGTCTTACATGATACGCAGTATTTT. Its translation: CASSQVLHDTQYF.